What follows describes a single T cell receptor beta chain. Its antigen is unknown. CDR1 and CDR2 from the germline V gene are SGHDN and FVKESK. Trimming took 0 bases from V and 5 from J, leaving 5 bases between them. The CDR3 has 13 residues. This sample was taken from a study of STAT3 mutations in large granular lymphocyte leukemia. Overall study findings and caveats: Every T-cell large granular lymphocyte leukemia patient had at least one immunodominant TCR beta clonotype.

Only in-frame clones appear in the TCRdb table, and some are missing; sequencing was by immunoSEQ multiplex PCR. This repertoire shows tens of thousands of clones, about 74% found once; its top ten account for about 30%. This TCR was recovered from a woman in her fifties or sixties with T-cell large granular lymphocyte leukemia. Some clones in this sample may be carry-over from other donors' samples. Sequenced sample: peripheral blood mononuclear cells. The genes are TRBV14 and TRBJ1-5; D ambiguous. CDR3 bases: TGTGCCAGCAGCCAAGATCGAGATCAGCCCCAGCATTTT. Its translation: CASSQDRDQPQHF. Filled out from reference TRBV14 and TRBJ1-5, the complete variable domain reads EAGVTQFPSHSVIEKGQTVTLRCDPISGHDNLYWYRRVMGKEIKFLLHFVKESKQDESGMPNNRFLAERTGGTYSTLKVQPAELEDSGVYFCASSQDRDQPQHFGDGTRLSIL.